The present entry profiles one T cell receptor (beta chain) with its context. Its antigen is not identified. This sample was taken from a study of OX40 agonist ivuxolimab in advanced cancers. Looking at the study overall: Averaging approximately 60 years in age, with a range of about 23 to 80, the cohort was approximately 83% male. Past anti-PD-1, anti-PD-L1 or anti-CTLA-4 therapy was accepted, and roughly 38% had received some.

Trimming cost V 3 bases and J 0 bases; bases outside gene matches: 2. Germline V CDR1 and CDR2: MRHNA, SNTAGT. This CDR3 region has 15 residues. Measured with immunoSEQ multiplex PCR; TCRdb has only the in-frame clones, and not every one. The sample carries roughly 45,000 clones, 75% to 90% recorded once. Study observations and caveats: Clonal expansion in partial responders at 0.1-3.0 mg/kg ranked among the lowest.

The receptor comes from an adult with an advanced solid tumor such as melanoma, head and neck, liver or kidney cancer. The sequences come from CD4+ or CD8+ T cells sorted from blood, collected in a trial of the OX40 agonist ivuxolimab. This chain links TRBV6-4 with TRBJ2-3, with 8 positions matching TRBD2. The CDR3 sequence is CASSERGGSTDTQYF. As DNA, the CDR3 is TGTGCCAGCAGTGAACGGGGGGGGAGCACAGATACGCAGTATTTT.